This T cell receptor (beta chain) was retrieved from a study of T-cell reconstitution after alpha-beta-depleted transplantation in children. The CDR3 contains 19 residues. V trimming: 1 base; J trimming: 3 bases; junction bases outside the gene matches: 7. Germline V CDR1 and CDR2: SGHAT, FQDESV (reference sequence). Study findings and constraints: Approximately two months post-transplant, alpha-beta T cells reportedly originated from several hundred expanded graft clones. A year had passed since transplant, and T-cell counts and diversity by then came mostly from newly produced T cells.

Comments on this clonotype: Its antigen is undetermined.

As it was prepared, the TCRbeta library received unique molecular identifiers. TCRdb analysed the PCR reads with MiXCR anew, one entry per CDR3 protein. The repertoire holds approximately 430,000 distinct CDR3 sequences, under 20% seen once, with 25% to 35% in the top ten. The chain carries TRBV11-1 and TRBJ2-6; TRBD1 aligns across 12 bases. Specimen: PBMCs, mostly from graft donor cells, collected 360 days after TCRalphabeta/CD19-depleted stem cell transplant. This TCR derives from a boy under two years old who had a stem cell transplant for Wiskott-Aldrich syndrome, so the T cells may come from the graft donor. CDR3 in DNA: TGTGCCAGCAGCTTAGAGCGCGGGACAGGGGGCTTTGGGGCCAACGTCCTGACTTTC. This encodes CASSLERGTGGFGANVLTF.